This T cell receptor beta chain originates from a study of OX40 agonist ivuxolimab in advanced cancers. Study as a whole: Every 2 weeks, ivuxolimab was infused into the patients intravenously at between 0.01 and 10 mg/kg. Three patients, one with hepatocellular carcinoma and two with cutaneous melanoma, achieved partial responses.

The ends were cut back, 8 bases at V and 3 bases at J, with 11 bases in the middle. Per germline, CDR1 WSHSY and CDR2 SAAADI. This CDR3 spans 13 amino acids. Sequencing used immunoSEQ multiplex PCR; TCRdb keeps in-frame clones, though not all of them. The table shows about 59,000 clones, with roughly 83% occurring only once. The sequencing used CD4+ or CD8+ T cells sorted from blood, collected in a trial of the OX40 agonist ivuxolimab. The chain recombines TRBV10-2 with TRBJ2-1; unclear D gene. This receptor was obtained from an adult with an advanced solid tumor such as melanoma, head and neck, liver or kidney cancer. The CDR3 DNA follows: TGCGCCAGCGGCCCGGACGGCTACAATGAGCAGTTCTTC. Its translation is CASGPDGYNEQFF.